This TCR beta chain was identified during a study of CD8+CD57+ T cells in acquired aplastic anemia. Study information: Sorted cells (CD4+ and CD8+) yielded DNA amounts that averaged roughly 3.5 ug.

The CDR3 is 13 residues long. In germline, CDR1 is SQVTM, CDR2 ANQGSEA. The V gene lost 7 bases and the J gene lost 0 bases, with 13 bases spanning the gap. In patients chosen for sequencing, flow cytometry had shown CD8+CD57+ cell expansion. Severe acquired aplastic anemia was diagnosed in all patients. Prior therapy had not been administered to any patient at the time of blood sampling. Note on this clonotype: As yet, its antigen is unknown.

Study findings and constraints: Patients shared approximately 30 CD8+ CDR3 sequences with controls.

Genomic DNA constituted the template upon which TCR beta VDJ and CDR3 profiling was performed. Each CDR3 protein is one row after TCRdb ran MiXCR on the reads. The repertoire has some 120,000 distinct CDR3 sequences, 45% to 60% of them found once; the top ten carry roughly 32%. The J gene is TRBJ2-7, the V gene TRBV29-1; D is unclear. The sequenced material came from sorted CD4+, CD8+, or CD8+CD57+ T cells (not recorded which) from PBMCs. This TCR derives from a human donor with aplastic anemia. CDR3 in DNA: TGCAGCGCATTAAAAGGCCTCTCCTACGAGCAGTACTTC. It encodes CSALKGLSYEQYF.